The next 26 T cell receptor beta chains were all read from a single sample in a study of cytotoxic CD8 clonotypes in ibrutinib-treated CLL. Repertoires were generated with immunoSEQ multiplex PCR, while TCRdb's copy carries only in-frame clones and drops some. The sample carries about 330,000 clones, about 64% recorded once. The material was PBMCs, obtained after 36 months of ibrutinib treatment. All receptors come from a human donor with chronic lymphocytic leukemia.

The J gene is TRBJ1-6, the V gene TRBV7-2; D may be TRBD1 (6 bases). The CDR3 consists of 15 residues. Trimming left V 1 base short and J 10 bases short, with 14 bases between. CDR1 is SGHTA and CDR2 is FQGNSA in the germline V gene. CDR3: CASSLEYRAPSPLHF. The CDR3, as DNA: TGTGCCAGCAGCTTAGAGTACAGGGCGCCGTCACCCCTCCACTTT.

Regarding this clone: The sample holds other DNA sequences that translate to the same CDR3. This sequence joins TRBV9 and TRBJ2-7; no reliable D call. V dropped 0 bases and J dropped 0 bases, with 7 bases sitting between them. The CDR3 sequence is 14 residues long. Germline assignment: CDR1 SGDLS and CDR2 YYNGEE. CDR3 in DNA: TGTGCCAGCAGCGTAGGCGGTAGCTCCTACGAGCAGTACTTC. Its translation is CASSVGGSSYEQYF.

The table lists this clone with a count of one. V is TRBV13 and J is TRBJ2-5, with 10 positions matching TRBD1. The length of the CDR3 is 15 residues. Germline CDR1 PRHDT, CDR2 FYEKMQ (reference sequence). Losses at the gene ends were 4 bases for V and 5 bases for J; bases not matched to a gene: 7. In nucleotides, the CDR3 is TGTGCCAGCAGCTACGGACAGGGGGGTTTTGAGACCCAGTACTTC. As protein: CASSYGQGGFETQYF.

The rearrangement links TRBV6-4 to TRBJ1-1, with 7 bases identical to TRBD1. CDR1 is MRHNA and CDR2 is SNTAGT in the germline V gene. J was trimmed by 4 bases and V by 2 bases; bases with no gene match: 1. The CDR3 consists of 13 residues. The chain's CDR3 is CASSDTGATEAFF. The CDR3, as DNA: TGTGCCAGCAGTGACACAGGGGCCACTGAAGCTTTCTTT.

This clone was counted only a few times. The chain uses TRBV4-1 and TRBJ2-3; D is ambiguous. In germline, CDR1 is MGHRA, CDR2 YSYEKL. V shed 3 bases and J shed 8 bases, with 6 bases lying between them. The CDR3 is 11 residues long. The CDR3 sequence: CASSQGGTQYF. The DNA for the CDR3 is TGCGCCAGCAGCCAGGGCGGTACGCAGTATTTT.

This clone occurred a few times. V gene TRBV7-2 combines with J gene TRBJ1-2; maybe TRBD1 (5 bases). CDR3 length: 16 residues. Trimming pared 1 base from V and 3 bases from J, leaving 15 bases between. Germline V CDR1 and CDR2: SGHTA, FQGNSA. CDR3 in amino acids: CASSLVGGYRHYGYTF. DNA for the CDR3: TGTGCCAGCAGCTTAGTCGGGGGTTACAGGCACTATGGCTACACCTTC.

The chain has TRBV4-1 and TRBJ2-3; TRBD2 agrees at 9 bases. The CDR3 is 13 amino acids. Trimming cost V 5 bases and J 4 bases; bases outside gene matches: 1. Per the germline V gene, CDR1 is MGHRA and CDR2 is YSYEKL. The CDR3 is CASSVAGADTQYF. In DNA form, the CDR3 reads TGCGCCAGCAGCGTAGCGGGGGCAGATACGCAGTATTTT.

This chain uses TRBV4-1 with TRBJ1-2; D may be TRBD1 (5 bases). The CDR3 covers 13 residues. Germline CDR1 is MGHRA and CDR2 is YSYEKL. The ends were cut back, 1 base at V and 8 bases at J, with 11 bases in the middle. For the CDR3, the DNA is TGCGCCAGCAGCCAAGGGCCAGGGAAAGGCTACACCTTC. This gives the protein CASSQGPGKGYTF.

The chain joins TRBV6-5 to TRBJ2-7; 9 bases align to TRBD1. Looked up from germline, CDR1 is MNHEY and CDR2 is SVGAGI. V shed 7 bases, J shed 2 bases, and the junction held 3 bases outside the gene matches. The CDR3 runs 13 residues. DNA of the CDR3: TGTGCCAGCATCGGACAGGGGACCTACGAGCAGTACTTC. Translated: CASIGQGTYEQYF.

The V and J genes are TRBV9 and TRBJ1-4; D not certain. The CDR3 runs to 15 residues. The V gene's germline CDR1 is SGDLS and CDR2 YYNGEE. Trimming pared 2 bases from V and 5 bases from J, leaving 13 bases between. The CDR3 DNA follows: TGTGCCAGCAGCGTGGACCCGACCACCAATGAAAAACTGTTTTTT. It yields the protein CASSVDPTTNEKLFF.

This chain joins TRBV4-1 and TRBJ1-5; 8 nucleotides match TRBD1. Germline CDR1 reads MGHRA; CDR2 reads YSYEKL. This CDR3 comprises 15 residues. The V and J ends lost 0 bases and 5 bases, in that order; junction bases with no gene match: 3. DNA of the CDR3: TGCGCCAGCAGCCAAGAGGACAGGGCGGATCAGCCCCAGCATTTT. It yields the protein CASSQEDRADQPQHF.

This chain joins TRBV27 and TRBJ1-1; tentative D call: TRBD1 (5 bases). V dropped 7 bases and J dropped 6 bases, with 15 bases sitting between them. The V gene's germline CDR1 is MNHEY and CDR2 SMNVEV (reference sequence). CDR3 length: 13 residues. The CDR3 nucleotides read TGTGCCAGCAATTCGAGAGGAGGGGCTGAAGCTTTCTTT. Translation gives CASNSRGGAEAFF.

The CDR3 loop reads CASSARQEMNEKLFF. The CDR3 nucleotides read TGTGCCAGCAGTGCCCGACAGGAGATGAATGAAAAACTGTTTTTT. The gene calls are TRBV6-1 and TRBJ1-4; a weak D match, TRBD1 (6 bases). Trimming stripped 4 bases from V and 5 bases from J, with 14 bases between. Germline loops: CDR1 MNHNS, CDR2 SASEGT. The CDR3 contains 15 residues.

This clone was observed a few times. The chain couples TRBV4-2 to TRBJ1-6, with a possible D match to TRBD1 (5 bases). The CDR3 covers 18 residues. The germline V gene encodes CDR1 LGHNA and CDR2 YNFKEQ. V shed 3 bases and J shed 4 bases, with 19 bases lying between them. CDR3 DNA sequence: TGTGCCAGCAGCCATGGAAGAGCCGGGGGGACTTATAATTCACCCCTCCACTTT. Translating gives CASSHGRAGGTYNSPLHF.

J is TRBJ2-6 and V is TRBV18; D not resolved. The CDR3 totals 16 residues. The V gene lost 2 bases and the J gene lost 0 bases, with 8 bases spanning the gap. Germline V gives CDR1 KGHSH, CDR2 LQKENI. The CDR3 region is CASSPIWDSGANVLTF. CDR3 nucleotide sequence: TGTGCCAGCTCACCAATCTGGGACTCTGGGGCCAACGTCCTGACTTTC.

CDR3 sequence (DNA): TGTGCCAGCAGGTCTCGACAGGCCGCGCTGTACGAGCAGTACTTC. Residues: CASRSRQAALYEQYF. The J gene is TRBJ2-7, the V gene TRBV27; D may be TRBD1 (6 bases). Germline lookup yields CDR1 MNHEY and CDR2 SMNVEV (reference sequence). The ends were cut back, 6 bases at V and 4 bases at J, with 19 bases in the middle. This CDR3 is 15 amino acids long.

This clone was seen a few times. V is TRBV27 and J is TRBJ2-2; a weak D match, TRBD1 (6 bases). Germline assignment: CDR1 MNHEY and CDR2 SMNVEV (reference sequence). CDR3 length equals 14 residues. V lost 10 bases to trimming and J lost 0 bases, with 12 bases between them. CDR3 protein: CANPGTTNTGELFF. CDR3 nucleotide sequence: TGTGCCAACCCAGGGACAACGAACACCGGGGAGCTGTTTTTT.

The chain combines TRBV7-9 with TRBJ1-6; D gene unclear. The CDR3 extends over 14 amino acids. Germline V gene lookup returns CDR1 SEHNR and CDR2 FQNEAQ (reference sequence). V was shortened by 8 bases and J by 0 bases, with 8 bases between the two germline ends. CDR3 nucleotides: TGTGCCAGCGAGAGGAGCTCCTATAATTCACCCCTCCACTTT. Encoded protein: CASERSSYNSPLHF.

This chain links TRBV28 with TRBJ2-7; 9 bases align to TRBD2. The V and J ends lost 4 bases and 5 bases, in that order; junction bases with no gene match: 12. The length of the CDR3 is 16 residues. CDR1 and CDR2 from the germline V gene are MDHEN and SYDVKM. This chain's CDR3 is CASSWEFSGRVNEQYF. In DNA, the CDR3 is TGTGCCAGCAGTTGGGAATTTAGCGGGAGAGTCAACGAGCAGTACTTC.

This clone has just one count. The identical CDR3 is also encoded by other nucleotide sequences in the sample. This chain connects TRBV2 to TRBJ2-5; D remains ambiguous. The V gene lost 6 bases and the J gene lost 5 bases, with 10 bases spanning the gap. The CDR3 consists of 12 residues. Looked up from germline, CDR1 is SNHLY and CDR2 is FYNNEI. CDR3 region: CASSEIRETQYF. CDR3 in DNA: TGTGCCAGCAGCGAGATCAGGGAGACCCAGTACTTC.

V is TRBV14 and J is TRBJ2-7, with D maybe TRBD2 (5 bases). CDR1 and CDR2 (germline): SGHDN, FVKESK. The CDR3 length is 18 residues. V shed 0 bases and J shed 3 bases, with 21 bases lying between them. The CDR3 is CASSQDSQWEYSDYEQYF. The CDR3 DNA sequence: TGTGCCAGCAGCCAAGACTCGCAGTGGGAGTACTCTGACTACGAGCAGTACTTC.

V is TRBV5-1 and J is TRBJ2-7; unclear D gene. Between the trimmed V and J ends, which lost 0 bases and 5 bases, there was a span of 15 bases. Germline V lookup: CDR1 SGHRS, CDR2 YFSETQ. This CDR3 region has 15 residues. DNA for the CDR3: TGCGCCAGCAGCTTGGTTCCAGCCGCCAGGAACGAGCAGTACTTC. Encoded protein: CASSLVPAARNEQYF.

The chain combines TRBV29-1 with TRBJ1-5; D perhaps matches TRBD1 (6 bases). CDR1 and CDR2 (germline): SQVTM, ANQGSEA. Trimming removed 4 bases at V and 3 bases at J, with 10 bases between. CDR3 length: 13 amino acids. CDR3 sequence reads: CSVGTAANQPQHF. CDR3 DNA: TGCAGCGTTGGGACAGCCGCCAATCAGCCCCAGCATTTT.

The chain joins TRBV5-1 to TRBJ2-1; 10 nucleotides match TRBD1. V lost 4 bases to trimming and J lost 9 bases; unmatched junction nucleotides: 7. Germline V gene lookup returns CDR1 SGHRS and CDR2 YFSETQ. The CDR3 has 14 residues. The chain's CDR3 is CASSPGTGVGEQFF. The CDR3 DNA follows: TGCGCCAGCAGCCCGGGGACAGGGGTTGGTGAGCAGTTCTTC.

The V call is TRBV4-1, the J call TRBJ1-6; 8 nucleotides match TRBD1. V lost 2 bases and J lost 10; bases outside the gene matches: 7. This CDR3 comprises 15 residues. CDR1 is MGHRA, CDR2 YSYEKL, per germline. The CDR3 bases are TGCGCCAGCAGCCAAAATACAGGGGGTGGCTCACCCCTCCACTTT. This encodes CASSQNTGGGSPLHF.

This CDR3 reads CASSVSSGSEGTQYF. CDR3 DNA: TGTGCCAGCAGCGTGTCTAGCGGGAGTGAAGGTACGCAGTATTTT. The genes are TRBV7-2 and TRBJ2-3; 10 nucleotides match TRBD2. Germline trimming cut 5 bases from V and 8 bases from J; bases unmatched to any gene: 10. Germline V gives CDR1 SGHTA, CDR2 FQGNSA. The CDR3 spans 15 residues.